The 12 T cell receptor beta chains in this list originate from one sample, sequenced in a study of T cells in localized non-small cell lung cancer. Profiled with immunoSEQ multiplex PCR; TCRdb holds only in-frame clones, not every one. The sample contains around 7,200 clones, 93% of which appear only once. The source material was peripheral blood, sampled before any cancer treatment. These receptors were collected from a woman between 35 and 75 years old with stage I lung adenocarcinoma.

In nucleotides, the CDR3 is TGTGCCAGCACTGGGGCCGACTCCTATAATTCACCCCTCCACTTT. Translated: CASTGADSYNSPLHF. The V and J genes are TRBV2 and TRBJ1-6, with D maybe TRBD1 (5 bases). Trimming took 7 bases from V and 0 from J, leaving 10 bases between them. Germline assignment: CDR1 SNHLY and CDR2 FYNNEI. The CDR3 consists of 15 residues.

This clone was detected only once. This chain joins TRBV5-1 and TRBJ2-1; 10 bases line up with TRBD2. The CDR3 loop spans 14 amino acids. Germline V gene sequence: CDR1 SGHRS, CDR2 YFSETQ. J gave up 8 bases and V 5 bases, and 7 bases lay outside the gene matches. CDR3 amino acids: CASSGGLAGDEQFF. The CDR3 nucleotides are TGCGCCAGCAGTGGAGGGCTAGCGGGAGATGAGCAGTTCTTC.

This chain joins TRBV5-4 and TRBJ1-1; tentatively, D is TRBD1 (6 bases). CDR3 length: 14 amino acids. Germline V gene lookup returns CDR1 SGHNT and CDR2 YYREEE (reference sequence). V lost 5 bases to trimming and J lost 2 bases, with 13 bases between them. This CDR3 is CASSFGQPNTEAFF. CDR3 in DNA: TGTGCCAGCAGTTTCGGACAGCCAAACACTGAAGCTTTCTTT.

The chain uses TRBV18 and TRBJ2-2, with D tentatively TRBD1 (5 bases). This CDR3 spans 15 amino acids. CDR1 and CDR2 (germline): KGHSH, LQKENI. V lost 3 bases and J lost 7, with 15 bases in between. Here the CDR3 DNA reads TGTGCCAGCTCACCTATCACAGGTTCTAACGGGGAGCTGTTTTTT. It translates to CASSPITGSNGELFF.

The CDR3 DNA follows: TGTGCCAGCAGCCCCGGGACTTCGCAATACAATGAGCAGTTCTTC. This sequence encodes CASSPGTSQYNEQFF. The V gene is TRBV11-2, the J gene TRBJ2-1; a possible D gene is TRBD2 (6 bases). This CDR3 has 15 amino acids. The ends were cut back, 5 bases at V and 4 bases at J, with 15 bases in the middle. Looked up from germline, CDR1 is SGHAT and CDR2 is FQNNGV.

J is TRBJ2-7 and V is TRBV5-1; either TRBD1 or TRBD2 may supply D (5 bases each). V gave up 2 bases and J gave up 5 bases, with 23 bases separating them. This CDR3 region has 17 residues. Looked up from germline, CDR1 is SGHRS and CDR2 is YFSETQ. CDR3: CASSFVRSGTPGNEQYF. The DNA of the CDR3 is TGCGCCAGCAGCTTTGTTCGGTCAGGGACCCCCGGGAACGAGCAGTACTTC.

This sequence joins TRBV21-1 and TRBJ1-2. TRBV21-1 is noted as a pseudogene. CDR3 length: 15 residues. The CDR3 DNA follows: TGTGCCAGCAGCAAAGCTGAGAACGGAGTACGCGGCTACACCTTC. As protein: CASSKAENGVRGYTF.

This clone was counted a few times. The chain combines TRBV2 with TRBJ1-6; TRBD1 is a possible D gene (6 bases). Trimming stripped 6 bases from V and 10 bases from J, with 13 bases between. Germline values: CDR1 SNHLY, CDR2 FYNNEI. CDR3 size: 13 residues. CDR3 protein: CASRRQDGSPLHF. CDR3 in DNA: TGTGCCAGCAGAAGACAGGATGGGTCACCCCTCCACTTT.

This clone came up once. The J gene is TRBJ2-7, the V gene TRBV5-1, with 8 bases matching TRBD1. This CDR3 contains 14 residues. V shed 2 bases, J shed 5 bases, and the junction held 6 bases outside the gene matches. The germline gives CDR1 SGHRS, CDR2 YFSETQ. DNA of the CDR3: TGCGCCAGCAGCTTACTTTACAGGGGGGACGAGCAGTACTTC. Its protein product is CASSLLYRGDEQYF.

The J gene is TRBJ2-1, the V gene TRBV2; D is undetermined. V gave up 11 bases and J gave up 7 bases, with 6 bases separating them. The CDR3 is made up of 9 amino acids. CDR1 and CDR2 from the germline V gene are SNHLY and FYNNEI. CDR3 bases: TGTGCCGCAGCGAATGAGCAGTTCTTC. It yields the protein CAAANEQFF.

The chain combines TRBV2 with TRBJ2-2; D might be TRBD1 (5 bases). This CDR3 is 15 amino acids long. Germline lookup yields CDR1 SNHLY and CDR2 FYNNEI. Deletions cut 8 bases from V and 1 base from J, with 14 bases between. The CDR3 loop reads CASSYYGQNTGELFF. CDR3 bases: TGTGCCAGCTCATATTACGGACAGAACACCGGGGAGCTGTTTTTT.

The rearrangement joins TRBV6-1 to TRBJ2-3; tentatively, D is TRBD1 (5 bases). Germline CDR1 and CDR2: MNHNS and SASEGT. Trimming removed 1 base from V and 0 bases from J, with 8 bases in between. CDR3 length: 15 amino acids. DNA of the CDR3: TGTGCCAGCAGTGAAGGCGCAGGGAGCACAGATACGCAGTATTTT. This encodes CASSEGAGSTDTQYF.